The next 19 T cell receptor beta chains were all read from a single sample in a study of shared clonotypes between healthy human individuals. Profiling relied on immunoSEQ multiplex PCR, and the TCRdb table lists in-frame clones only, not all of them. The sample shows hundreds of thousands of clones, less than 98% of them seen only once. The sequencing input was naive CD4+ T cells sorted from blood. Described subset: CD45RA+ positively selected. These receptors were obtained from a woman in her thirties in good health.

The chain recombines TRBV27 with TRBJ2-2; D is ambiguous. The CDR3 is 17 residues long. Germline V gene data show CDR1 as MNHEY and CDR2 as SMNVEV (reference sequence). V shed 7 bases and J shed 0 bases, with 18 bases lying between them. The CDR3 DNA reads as TGTGCCAGCAAATTTCGGTACCCGACCACGAACACCGGGGAGCTGTTTTTT. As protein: CASKFRYPTTNTGELFF.

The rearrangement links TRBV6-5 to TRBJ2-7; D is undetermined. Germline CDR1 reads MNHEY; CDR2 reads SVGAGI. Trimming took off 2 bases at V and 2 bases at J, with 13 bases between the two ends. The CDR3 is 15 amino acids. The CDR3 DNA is TGTGCCAGCAGTTACCGCACTACCCGACCCTACGAGCAGTACTTC. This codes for CASSYRTTRPYEQYF.

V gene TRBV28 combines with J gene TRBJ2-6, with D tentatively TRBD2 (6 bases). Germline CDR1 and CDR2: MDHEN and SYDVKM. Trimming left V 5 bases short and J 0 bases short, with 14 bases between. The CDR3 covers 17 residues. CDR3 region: CASSPRDWGSGANVLTF. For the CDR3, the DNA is TGTGCCAGCAGTCCCCGGGACTGGGGCTCTGGGGCCAACGTCCTGACTTTC.

CDR3 sequence reads: CASSAGTAQETQYF. In DNA form, the CDR3 reads TGTGCCAGCTCAGCCGGGACAGCACAAGAGACCCAGTACTTC. The rearrangement links TRBV18 to TRBJ2-5; TRBD1 matches at 7 bases. The CDR3 is made up of 14 amino acids. Looked up from germline, CDR1 is KGHSH and CDR2 is LQKENI. Unmatched junction bases numbered 5, after V lost 5 bases and J lost 2 bases.

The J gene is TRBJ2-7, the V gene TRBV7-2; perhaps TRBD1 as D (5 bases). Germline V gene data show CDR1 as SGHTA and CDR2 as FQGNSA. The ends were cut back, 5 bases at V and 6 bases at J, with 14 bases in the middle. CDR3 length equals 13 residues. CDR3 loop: CASSRSDSLEQYF. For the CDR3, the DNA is TGTGCCAGCAGCAGATCCGACAGCCTCGAGCAGTACTTC. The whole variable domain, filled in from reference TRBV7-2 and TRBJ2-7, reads GAGVSQSPSNKVTEKGKDVELRCDPISGHTALYWYRQSLGQGLEFLIYFQGNSAPDKSGLPSDRFSAERTGGSVSTLTIQRTQQEDSAVYLCASSRSDSLEQYFGPGTRLTVT.

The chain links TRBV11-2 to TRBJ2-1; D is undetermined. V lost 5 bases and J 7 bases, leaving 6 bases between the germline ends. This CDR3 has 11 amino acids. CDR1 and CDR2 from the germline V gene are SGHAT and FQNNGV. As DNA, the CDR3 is TGTGCCAGCAGCCTCTTTAATGAGCAGTTCTTC. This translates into CASSLFNEQFF.

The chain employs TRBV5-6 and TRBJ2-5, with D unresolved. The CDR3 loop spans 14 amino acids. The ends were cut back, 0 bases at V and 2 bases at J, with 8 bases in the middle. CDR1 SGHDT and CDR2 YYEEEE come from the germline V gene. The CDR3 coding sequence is TGTGCCAGCAGCTTGGGGGCGCGGCAAGAGACCCAGTACTTC. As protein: CASSLGARQETQYF. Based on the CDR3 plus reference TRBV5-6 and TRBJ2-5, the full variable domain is DAGVTQSPTHLIKTRGQQVTLRCSPKSGHDTVSWYQQALGQGPQFIFQYYEEEERQRGNFPDRFSGHQFPNYSSELNVNALLLGDSALYLCASSLGARQETQYFGPGTRLLVL.

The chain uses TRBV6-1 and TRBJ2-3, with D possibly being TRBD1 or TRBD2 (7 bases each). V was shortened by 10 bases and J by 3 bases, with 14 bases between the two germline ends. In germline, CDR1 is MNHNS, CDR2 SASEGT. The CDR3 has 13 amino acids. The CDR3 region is CATSGGGTDTQYF. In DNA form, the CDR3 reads TGTGCCACCTCAGGGGGAGGGACAGATACGCAGTATTTT.

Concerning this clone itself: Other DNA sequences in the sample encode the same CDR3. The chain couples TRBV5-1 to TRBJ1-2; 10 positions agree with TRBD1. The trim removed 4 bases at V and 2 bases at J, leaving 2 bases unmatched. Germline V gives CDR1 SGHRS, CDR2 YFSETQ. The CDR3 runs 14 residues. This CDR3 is CASSAGQGNYGYTF. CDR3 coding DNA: TGCGCCAGCAGCGCGGGACAGGGGAACTATGGCTACACCTTC.

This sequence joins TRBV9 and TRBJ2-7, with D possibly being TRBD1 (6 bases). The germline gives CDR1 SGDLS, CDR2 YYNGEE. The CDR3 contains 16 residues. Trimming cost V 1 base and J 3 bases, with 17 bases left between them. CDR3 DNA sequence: TGTGCCAGCAGCGTATCGGTCGGGCAGGGGTTCTACGAGCAGTACTTC. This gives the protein CASSVSVGQGFYEQYF.

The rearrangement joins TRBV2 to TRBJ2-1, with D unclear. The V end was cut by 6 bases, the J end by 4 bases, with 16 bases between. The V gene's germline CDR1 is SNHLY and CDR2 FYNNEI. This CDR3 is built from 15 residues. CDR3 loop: CASRPLASGYNEQFF. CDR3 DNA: TGTGCCAGCAGGCCGTTGGCTAGTGGGTACAATGAGCAGTTCTTC.

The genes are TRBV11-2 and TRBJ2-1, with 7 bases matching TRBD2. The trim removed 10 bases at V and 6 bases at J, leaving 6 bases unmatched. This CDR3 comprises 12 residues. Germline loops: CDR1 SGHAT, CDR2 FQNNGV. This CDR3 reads CATGWEGNEQFF. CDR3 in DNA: TGTGCCACTGGGTGGGAGGGCAATGAGCAGTTCTTC.

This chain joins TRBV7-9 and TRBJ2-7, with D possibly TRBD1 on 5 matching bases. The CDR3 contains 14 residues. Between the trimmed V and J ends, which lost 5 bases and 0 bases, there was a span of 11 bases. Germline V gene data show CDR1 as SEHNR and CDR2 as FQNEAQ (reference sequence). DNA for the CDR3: TGTGCCAGCAGCCGACAGTCGAGCTCCTACGAGCAGTACTTC. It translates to CASSRQSSSYEQYF.

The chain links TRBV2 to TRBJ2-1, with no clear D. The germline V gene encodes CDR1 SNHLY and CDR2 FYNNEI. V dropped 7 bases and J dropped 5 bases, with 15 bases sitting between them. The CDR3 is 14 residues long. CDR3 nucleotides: TGTGCCAGCACCCGGGCTTACGGAGACAATGAGCAGTTCTTC. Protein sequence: CASTRAYGDNEQFF.

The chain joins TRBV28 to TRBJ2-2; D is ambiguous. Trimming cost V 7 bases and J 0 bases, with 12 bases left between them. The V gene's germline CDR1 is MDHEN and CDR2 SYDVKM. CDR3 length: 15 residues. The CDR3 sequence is CASNPHISNTGELFF. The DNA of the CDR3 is TGTGCCAGCAATCCCCACATTTCGAACACCGGGGAGCTGTTTTTT.

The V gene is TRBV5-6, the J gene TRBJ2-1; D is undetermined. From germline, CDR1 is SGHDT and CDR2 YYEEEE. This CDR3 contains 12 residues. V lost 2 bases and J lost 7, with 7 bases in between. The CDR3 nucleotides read TGTGCCAGCAGCTTTACGAATAATGAGCAGTTCTTC. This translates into CASSFTNNEQFF.

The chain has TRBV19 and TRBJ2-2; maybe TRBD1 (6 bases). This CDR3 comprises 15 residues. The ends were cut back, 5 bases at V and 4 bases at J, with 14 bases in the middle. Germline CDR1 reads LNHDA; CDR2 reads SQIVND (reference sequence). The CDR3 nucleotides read TGTGCCAGTAGTTCCCAACAGGGTGGCACCGGGGAGCTGTTTTTT. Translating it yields CASSSQQGGTGELFF.

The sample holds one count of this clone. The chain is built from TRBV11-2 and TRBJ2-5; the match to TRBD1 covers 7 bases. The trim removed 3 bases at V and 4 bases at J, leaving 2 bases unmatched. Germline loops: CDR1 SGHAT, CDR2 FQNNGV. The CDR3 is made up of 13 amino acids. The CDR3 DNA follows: TGTGCCAGCAGCTTGCCAGGGGGAGAGACCCAGTACTTC. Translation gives CASSLPGGETQYF.

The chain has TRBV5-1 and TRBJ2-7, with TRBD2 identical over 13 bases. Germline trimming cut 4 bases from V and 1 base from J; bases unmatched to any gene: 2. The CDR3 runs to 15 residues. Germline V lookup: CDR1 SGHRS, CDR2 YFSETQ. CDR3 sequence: CASSRLAGGSYEQYF. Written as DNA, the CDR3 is TGCGCCAGCAGCCGACTAGCGGGAGGTTCCTACGAGCAGTACTTC. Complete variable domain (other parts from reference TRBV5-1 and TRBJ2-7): KAGVTQTPRYLIKTRGQQVTLSCSPISGHRSVSWYQQTPGQGLQFLFEYFSETQRNKGNFPGRFSGRQFSNSRSEMNVSTLELGDSALYLCASSRLAGGSYEQYFGPGTRLTVT.